This entry lists 14 T cell receptor beta chains sequenced from one sample in a study of blood T cells in healthy people across ages. A second roughly 6 to 11 cycle PCR used barcoded and J-beta primers. One entry per CDR3 protein, called by TCRdb with MiXCR from the 5' RACE reads. The profile shows some 370,000 distinct CDR3 sequences, approximately 51% of them singletons. Sequenced input: blood. These receptors were obtained from a man in his 60s in good health.

The chain recombines TRBV27 with TRBJ2-3; D is undetermined. The CDR3 extends over 13 amino acids. Germline-derived CDR1 and CDR2 are MNHEY and SMNVEV (reference sequence). Trimming pared 5 bases from V and 2 bases from J, leaving 8 bases between. The CDR3 region is CASSRLHTDTQYF. CDR3 bases: TGTGCCAGCAGTCGGTTGCACACAGATACGCAGTATTTT.

In DNA form, the CDR3 reads TGTGCCAGCAGCCTACGGCCGGGGGCACTTATTGGCTACACCTTC. It yields the protein CASSLRPGALIGYTF. The chain combines TRBV7-2 with TRBJ1-2; the D gene is possibly TRBD1 (6 bases). Germline V lookup: CDR1 SGHTA, CDR2 FQGNSA. Between the trimmed V and J ends, which lost 5 bases and 7 bases, there was a span of 20 bases. The CDR3 is 15 amino acids.

This sequence joins TRBV30 and TRBJ1-2; the D is unclear. Germline assignment: CDR1 GTSNPN and CDR2 SVGIG (reference sequence). This CDR3 spans 13 amino acids. The germline V and J ends were trimmed by 2 bases and 4 bases, with 11 bases remaining between them. The CDR3 nucleotides read TGTGCCTGGAGTCGGGCAGGAGTCTATGGCTACACCTTC. Protein sequence: CAWSRAGVYGYTF.

As regards this clonotype: The junction departs from the called germline gene at one end, perhaps through a read error. This sequence joins TRBV4-3 and TRBJ2-7, with 9 bases matching TRBD2. Germline V gene data show CDR1 as LGHNA and CDR2 as YSLEER. This CDR3 comprises 15 residues. For the CDR3, the DNA is TGCGCCAGCGGCCAGTTAGCGGGAGCTTCCTACGAGCAGTACTTC. This sequence encodes CASGQLAGASYEQYF.

The chain combines TRBV21-1 with TRBJ2-5; the D call TRBD1 from the table was never checked on the DNA. TRBV21-1 corresponds to a pseudogene. This CDR3 is built from 17 residues. The DNA for the CDR3 is TGTGCCAGCAGCAAATCAGCCAGGGGGCGCCGCCAAGAGACCCAGTACTTC. Translation: CASSKSARGRRQETQYF.

The gene calls are TRBV4-2 and TRBJ2-5; either TRBD1 or TRBD2 may fit D (5 bases each). With 0 bases removed from V and 5 bases from J, the gap between germline ends came to 10 bases. The CDR3 consists of 14 residues. Germline V CDR1 and CDR2: LGHNA, YNFKEQ. CDR3 loop: CASSQDPGAETQYF. In DNA form, the CDR3 reads TGTGCCAGCAGCCAAGACCCCGGGGCTGAGACCCAGTACTTC.

This clonotype has a handful of counts. Just one base apart from a much larger clone, this may be a read error. The V gene is TRBV20-1, the J gene TRBJ2-7; TRBD2 might be the D (6 bases). The CDR3 contains 14 residues. Germline V gene lookup returns CDR1 DFQATT and CDR2 SNEGSKA (reference sequence). The CDR3 DNA is TGCAGTGCAAAGGGACGGGGAGGTACCTATGAGCAGTACTTC. This encodes CSAKGRGGTYEQYF.

This clonotype came up a few times. The V gene is TRBV27, the J gene TRBJ1-6; TRBD1 might be the D (6 bases). V was pared by 7 bases and J by 6 bases, with 16 bases between. Germline V gives CDR1 MNHEY, CDR2 SMNVEV (reference sequence). This CDR3 has 15 amino acids. The CDR3 nucleotides are TGTGCCAGCACCACTACTCGGGGGGCTAATTCACCCCTCCACTTT. This translates into CASTTTRGANSPLHF.

The chain links TRBV29-1 to TRBJ1-1; a weak D match, TRBD1 (5 bases). CDR3 length: 11 amino acids. The germline V gene encodes CDR1 SQVTM and CDR2 ANQGSEA. V lost 6 bases and J 11 bases, leaving 16 bases between the germline ends. CDR3 nucleotides: TGCAGCGTGCTCCCGGGGGAATCGGCTTTCTTT. This gives the protein CSVLPGESAFF.

A word on this clonotype: A read error may explain this, as a much larger clone is one base away. This sequence joins TRBV9 and TRBJ2-5, with D possibly TRBD1 on 6 matching bases. V was cut by 4 bases and J by 11 bases, with 24 bases left in between. Looked up from germline, CDR1 is SGDLS and CDR2 is YYNGEE. The CDR3 sequence is 15 residues long. CDR3 residues: CASSPRQEPRNEQYF. CDR3 DNA: TGTGCCAGCAGCCCCAGACAGGAGCCTAGGAATGAGCAGTACTTC.

There are many counts of this clonotype. This chain connects TRBV12-3 or TRBV12-4 to TRBJ1-1, with 8 bases matching TRBD1. CDR3 length: 13 residues. J was trimmed by 6 bases and V by 5 bases; bases with no gene match: 5. CDR3 amino acids: CASSPRQGSEAFF. The CDR3 bases are TGTGCCAGCAGTCCCCGACAGGGGTCTGAAGCTTTCTTT.

This chain joins TRBV20-1 and TRBJ2-7, with 12 bases aligning to TRBD2. The CDR3 totals 13 residues. Unmatched junction bases numbered 4, after V lost 6 bases and J lost 4 bases. Per the germline V gene, CDR1 is DFQATT and CDR2 is SNEGSKA (reference sequence). Here the CDR3 DNA reads TGCAGTGCGGACGGACTAGCGGGATACGAGCAGTACTTC. Translated, it gives CSADGLAGYEQYF.

The J gene is TRBJ2-4, the V gene TRBV20-1, with 7 bases that match TRBD2. Per the germline V gene, CDR1 is DFQATT and CDR2 is SNEGSKA (reference sequence). There are 13 residues in the CDR3. After removal of 4 bases from V and 3 bases from J, the junction contained 3 bases not matched to a gene. The CDR3 bases are TGCAGTGCTATGTCGGGAGGCAAAAACATTCAGTACTTC. This sequence encodes CSAMSGGKNIQYF.

The chain combines TRBV6-2 or TRBV6-3 with TRBJ2-7; D is undetermined. V was clipped by 5 bases and J by 0 bases, with 5 bases between them. CDR3 length: 12 amino acids. Per the germline V gene, CDR1 is MNHEY and CDR2 is SVGEGT. The CDR3: CASSGYSYEQYF. Here the CDR3 DNA reads TGTGCCAGCAGTGGCTACTCCTACGAGCAGTACTTC.